Shown below are 8 T cell receptor beta chains from a single sample sequenced in a study of radiation and T cells in renal cell carcinoma. This table comes from immunoSEQ multiplex PCR, and its TCRdb copy is limited to in-frame clones, with some not included. The repertoire holds about 95,000 clones, approximately 86% seen once, with approximately 7.9% in the top ten. Time point indicated: baseline pretreatment blood. Treatment in this sample: 15 Gy SBRT to primary tumor, nephrectomy 4 weeks later. The sequencing used blood, collected from a patient whose treatment included radiotherapy and nephrectomy. The origin of the receptors is a man in his forties or fifties with renal cell carcinoma.

This chain uses TRBV7-2 with TRBJ2-3; 14 positions agree with TRBD2. V was clipped by 5 bases and J by 2 bases; unmatched bases: 6. The V gene's germline CDR1 is SGHTA and CDR2 FQGNSA. The CDR3 contains 17 residues. The CDR3 sequence is CASSLWTSGGNTDTQYF. The CDR3 nucleotides are TGTGCCAGCAGCCTGTGGACTAGCGGGGGGAACACAGATACGCAGTATTTT.

On this clone: One junction end does not reproduce the germline sequence, and a read error may be involved. The J gene is TRBJ2-1, the V gene TRBV5-1; 8 bases map to TRBD2. Germline V gene lookup returns CDR1 SGHRS and CDR2 YFSETQ. This CDR3 is built from 15 residues. CDR3 amino acids: CASRLGSGAYNEQFF. The CDR3 nucleotides are TGCGCCAGCAGGTTGGGTAGCGGGGCGTACAATGAGCAGTTCTTC. The variable domain in full, with the rest retrieved from reference TRBV5-1 and TRBJ2-1, is KAGVTQTPRYLIKTRGQQVTLSCSPISGHRSVSWYQQTPGQGLQFLFEYFSETQRNKGNFPGRFSGRQFSNSRSEMNVSTLELGDSALYLCASRLGSGAYNEQFFGPGTRLTVL.

The rearrangement uses TRBV6-6 and TRBJ2-1, with 10 bases lining up with TRBD2. This CDR3 contains 16 residues. Germline V lookup: CDR1 MNHNY, CDR2 SVGAGI (reference sequence). The V segment lost 5 bases and the J segment 10 bases; nucleotides outside the gene matches: 14. The CDR3 coding sequence is TGTGCCAGCAGTCAGGGGGTAGGACTAGCGGAGGTAGAGCAGTTCTTC. Its protein is CASSQGVGLAEVEQFF.

The rearrangement links TRBV5-1 to TRBJ2-5; 10 nucleotides agree with TRBD2. CDR1 is SGHRS and CDR2 is YFSETQ in the germline V gene. The CDR3 loop spans 15 amino acids. Losses at the gene ends were 2 bases for V and 5 bases for J; bases not matched to a gene: 6. CDR3 DNA sequence: TGCGCCAGCAGCTTCACAGCGGGAGGGCGGGAGACCCAGTACTTC. It codes for CASSFTAGGRETQYF. The whole variable domain, remainder taken from reference TRBV5-1 and TRBJ2-5, is KAGVTQTPRYLIKTRGQQVTLSCSPISGHRSVSWYQQTPGQGLQFLFEYFSETQRNKGNFPGRFSGRQFSNSRSEMNVSTLELGDSALYLCASSFTAGGRETQYFGPGTRLLVL.

The J gene is TRBJ2-3, the V gene TRBV9; D remains ambiguous. Trimming cost V 4 bases and J 2 bases, with 2 bases left between them. CDR1 and CDR2 (germline): SGDLS, YYNGEE. The CDR3 runs to 11 residues. The CDR3 DNA reads as TGTGCCAGCAGCCTCACAGATACGCAGTATTTT. As protein: CASSLTDTQYF.

This chain uses TRBV6-5 with TRBJ2-7; a possible D gene is TRBD2 (6 bases). Trimming removed 5 bases at V and 5 bases at J, with 19 bases between. Per the germline V gene, CDR1 is MNHEY and CDR2 is SVGAGI. This CDR3 region has 15 residues. DNA for the CDR3: TGTGCCAGCAGTAGGGGAGGTGGAAGGGGCGACGAGCAGTACTTC. This translates into CASSRGGGRGDEQYF.

This chain joins TRBV7-8 and TRBJ2-1, with TRBD1 matching 12 bases. The germline V gene has CDR1 SGHVS and CDR2 FQNEAQ. V shed 3 bases and J 0 bases; nucleotides not matched to a gene: 9. CDR3 length: 19 residues. This CDR3 is CASSFPGQGAHLSYNEQFF. The CDR3 coding sequence is TGTGCCAGCAGCTTCCCGGGACAGGGGGCCCACCTCTCCTACAATGAGCAGTTCTTC.

The V call is TRBV7-2, the J call TRBJ2-7, with 8 bases lining up with TRBD2. Per the germline V gene, CDR1 is SGHTA and CDR2 is FQGNSA. This CDR3 has 12 residues. The trim removed 5 bases at V and 6 bases at J, leaving 3 bases unmatched. The CDR3 coding sequence is TGTGCCAGCAGCCGCAGCGGGGGCGAGCAGTACTTC. Its protein is CASSRSGGEQYF.